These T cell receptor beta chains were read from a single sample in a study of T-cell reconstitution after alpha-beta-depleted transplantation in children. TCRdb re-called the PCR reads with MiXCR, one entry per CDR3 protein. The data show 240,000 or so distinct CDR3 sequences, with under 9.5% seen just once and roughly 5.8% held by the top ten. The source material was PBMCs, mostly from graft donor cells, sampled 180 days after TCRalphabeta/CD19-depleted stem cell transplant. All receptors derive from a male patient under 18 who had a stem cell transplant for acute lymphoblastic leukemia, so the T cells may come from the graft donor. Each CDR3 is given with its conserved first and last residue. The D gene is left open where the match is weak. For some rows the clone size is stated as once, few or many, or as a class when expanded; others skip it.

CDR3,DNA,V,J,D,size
CSARDPGLAGGAGELFF,TGCAGTGCTAGAGATCCAGGACTAGCGGGGGGTGCTGGGGAGCTGTTTTTT,TRBV20-1,TRBJ2-2,TRBD2,many
CSASKGQGPLLYF,TGCAGTGCTAGTAAAGGACAGGGGCCTTTGTTGTACTTC,TRBV20-1,TRBJ2-7,TRBD1,many
CASGNTGFSGANVLTF,TGTGCTAGTGGTAATACAGGGTTCTCTGGGGCCAACGTCCTGACTTTC,TRBV12-5,TRBJ2-6,NA,few
CASSPVAATQYF,TGTGCCAGCAGCCCTGTCGCAGCTACGCAGTATTTT,TRBV11-2,TRBJ2-3,NA,many
CASSLKGGAFF,TGTGCCAGCAGTTTAAAAGGAGGGGCTTTCTTT,TRBV12-3/TRBV12-4,TRBJ1-1,NA,few
CASSPGLGGVYNEQFF,TGTGCCAGCAGCCCAGGACTAGGGGGGGTCTACAATGAGCAGTTCTTC,TRBV11-1,TRBJ2-1,NA,many
CASSQVGQVEFF,TGTGCCAGCAGCCAAGTAGGACAAGTAGAATTCTTC,TRBV14,TRBJ2-1,NA,NA
CASSQQDRDSPLHF,TGTGCCAGCAGCCAACAGGACAGGGATTCACCCCTCCACTTT,TRBV4-2,TRBJ1-6,TRBD1,many
CASSQGTTSGRAREQFF,TGTGCCAGCAGCCAAGGGACCACTAGCGGGAGGGCCCGGGAGCAGTTCTTC,TRBV14,TRBJ2-1,TRBD2,NA
CASSLDTYEQYF,TGCGCCAGCAGCTTGGACACCTACGAGCAGTACTTC,TRBV5-1,TRBJ2-7,NA,many
CASSPTPSLQFF,TGTGCCAGCAGCCCCACCCCTTCCCTCCAGTTCTTC,TRBV7-9,TRBJ2-1,NA,few
CASSLGGRPQAQYF,TGCGCCAGCAGCTTGGGGGGGAGACCTCAAGCGCAGTATTTT,TRBV5-1,TRBJ2-3,NA,many
CASSTPRGENTGELFF,TGCGCCAGCAGCACCCCCCGGGGGGAGAACACCGGGGAGCTGTTTTTT,TRBV5-1,TRBJ2-2,TRBD2,many
CSARGLAGGPHEQYF,TGCAGTGCTAGAGGACTAGCGGGAGGGCCCCACGAGCAGTACTTC,TRBV20-1,TRBJ2-7,TRBD2,few
CASTRGAEAFF,TGTGCCAGCACCCGGGGGGCTGAAGCTTTCTTT,TRBV27,TRBJ1-1,NA,many
CASSLGGLPWNTGELFF,TGTGCCAGCAGCTTAGGAGGACTACCGTGGAACACCGGGGAGCTGTTTTTT,TRBV7-8,TRBJ2-2,NA,many
CASSTDKGYGYTF,TGTGCCAGCAGTACAGACAAGGGCTATGGCTACACCTTC,TRBV4-2,TRBJ1-2,NA,NA
CASSHRRQGSFYEQYF,TGCGCCAGCAGTCATCGTAGACAGGGAAGTTTCTACGAGCAGTACTTC,TRBV23-1,TRBJ2-7,TRBD1,few
CATSRDTGGVYGYTF,TGTGCCACCAGCAGAGATACAGGGGGCGTCTATGGCTACACCTTC,TRBV15,TRBJ1-2,TRBD1,NA
CASSESPGTQYF,TGTGCCAGCAGTGAGAGTCCGGGGACCCAGTACTTC,TRBV27,TRBJ2-5,NA,many
CASSSGVGNTIYF,TGTGCCAGCAGTTCAGGGGTTGGAAACACCATATATTTT,TRBV28,TRBJ1-3,NA,many
CSATGLFTDTQYF,TGCAGTGCTACGGGACTATTCACAGATACGCAGTATTTT,TRBV20-1,TRBJ2-3,TRBD2,many
CASSLESGGPQHF,TGTGCCAGCAGCTTAGAATCAGGGGGGCCCCAGCATTTT,TRBV7-9,TRBJ1-5,TRBD1,many